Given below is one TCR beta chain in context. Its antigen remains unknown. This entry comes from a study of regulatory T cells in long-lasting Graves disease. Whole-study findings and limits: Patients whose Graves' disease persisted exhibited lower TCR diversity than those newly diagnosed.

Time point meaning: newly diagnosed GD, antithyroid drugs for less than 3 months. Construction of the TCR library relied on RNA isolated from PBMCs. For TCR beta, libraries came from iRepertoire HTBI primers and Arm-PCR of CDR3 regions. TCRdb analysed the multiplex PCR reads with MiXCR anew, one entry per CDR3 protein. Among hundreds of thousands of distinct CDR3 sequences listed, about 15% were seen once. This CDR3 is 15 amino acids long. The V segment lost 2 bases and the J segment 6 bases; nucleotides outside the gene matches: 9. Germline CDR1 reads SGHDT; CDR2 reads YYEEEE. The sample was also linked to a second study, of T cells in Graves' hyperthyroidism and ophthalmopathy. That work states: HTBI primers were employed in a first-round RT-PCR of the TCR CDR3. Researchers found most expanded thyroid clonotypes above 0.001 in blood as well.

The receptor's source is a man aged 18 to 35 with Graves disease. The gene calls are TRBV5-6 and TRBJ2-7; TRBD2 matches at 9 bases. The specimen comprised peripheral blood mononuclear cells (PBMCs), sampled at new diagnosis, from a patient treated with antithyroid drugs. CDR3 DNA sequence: TGTGCCAGCAGCTTTGGGGCTAGCGGGAAGGGCGAGCAGTACTTC. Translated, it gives CASSFGASGKGEQYF.